This T cell receptor (beta chain) is drawn from a study of blood T cell repertoires in COVID-19. Study-wide background: Donors in the United States, Italy and Spain gave samples during acute or convalescent COVID-19. In each case, the material was cDNA or gDNA derived from T cells, B-cell-depleted T cells, or PBMCs.

Seattle's enrolled individuals joined amid active infection and were then monitored longitudinally. CDR1 and CDR2 from the germline V gene are SGHNT and YYREEE (reference sequence). The CDR3 runs to 13 residues. Trimming stripped 2 bases from V and 3 bases from J, with 8 bases between. As handled by the study authors: Estimation of nucleated cell counts relied on the amplification of reference gene primers. Repertoires were generated with immunoSEQ multiplex PCR, while TCRdb's copy carries only in-frame clones and drops some. V and J calls and clone size are as listed in that table; D and trimming were resolved from the DNA. The sample lists approximately 150,000 clones, around nine tenths occurring once.

The J gene is TRBJ2-5, the V gene TRBV5-4, with D hard to call. The source is a woman older than 75 with COVID-19, enrolled during active disease. The sequenced sample consisted of peripheral blood. This chain's CDR3 is CASSFIREETQYF. Written as DNA, the CDR3 is TGTGCCAGCAGCTTTATCCGAGAAGAGACCCAGTACTTC.